This is a list of T cell receptor beta chains from one sample in a study of T cell responses to AZD1222 COVID-19 vaccine. This table comes from immunoSEQ multiplex PCR, and its TCRdb copy is limited to in-frame clones, with some not included. The sample consists of 20,000 or so clones, about four fifths of them appearing once. This material consisted of peripheral blood, taken 28 days after the second AZD1222 dose. These receptors were collected from an adult who received the AZD1222 COVID-19 vaccine. Both conserved end residues are part of each CDR3. A D gene is named only where the DNA matches it firmly. Part of the rows lack a size; the others show once, few, many or a class for expanded clones.

j_call d_call v_call clone_size cdr3_nt cdr3_aa
TRBJ2-5 TRBD2 TRBV5-1 - TGCGCCAGCAGCCTTCAGGGACTAGCGGCCCAAGAGACCCAGTACTTC CASSLQGLAAQETQYF
TRBJ2-3 - TRBV2 - TGTGCCAGCAGTCCTCGGTTCACAGATACGCAGTATTTT CASSPRFTDTQYF
TRBJ1-2 - TRBV12-3/TRBV12-4 - TGTGCCAGCAGTTATTGGGCGGGGTATGGCTACACCTTC CASSYWAGYGYTF
TRBJ1-2 - TRBV29-1 - TGCAGCGTCCGTTCGTTCGGGCAGGGAGGGGATGGCTACACCTTC CSVRSFGQGGDGYTF
TRBJ2-5 - TRBV10-1 - TGCGCCAGCAGCGAGGGCACCCGAGAGACCCAGTACTTC CASSEGTRETQYF
TRBJ2-3 - TRBV5-8 once TGTGCCAGCAGCTTGGGGCAGACTAGAAGCACAGATACGCAGTATTTT CASSLGQTRSTDTQYF
TRBJ1-2 - TRBV6-4 once TGTGCCAGCTTGGGGAGGGGTAGTAACTATGGCTACACCTTC CASLGRGSNYGYTF
TRBJ2-5 TRBD1 TRBV12-3/TRBV12-4 - TGTGCCAGCAGCAGGACAGGGGTGGAGACCCAGTACTTC CASSRTGVETQYF
TRBJ2-7 - TRBV5-1 - TGCGCCAGCAGCTTGGAGGGTAGCTCGGTGTACGAGCAGTACTTC CASSLEGSSVYEQYF
TRBJ2-5 - TRBV27 - TGTGCTTGGGACCCGGACCAAGAGACCCAGTACTTC CAWDPDQETQYF
TRBJ2-1 - TRBV6-2/TRBV6-3 - TGTGCCAGCAGCCCGAGCGGGTACGTTAATGGGCAGTTCTTC CASSPSGYVNGQFF
TRBJ2-1 - TRBV7-3 - TGTGCCAGCAGCTTATATGGGGATAACAATGAGCAGTTCTTC CASSLYGDNNEQFF
TRBJ1-2 - TRBV7-8 - TGTGCCAGCAGCTTTCGCCTGAAGGGCTATGGCTACACCTTC CASSFRLKGYGYTF
TRBJ2-3 TRBD2 TRBV10-1 once TGCGCCAGTGGACTAGCGGACACAGATACGCAGTATTTT CASGLADTDTQYF